Below are 20 T cell receptor beta chains sequenced from a single sample in a study of cytomegalovirus exposure and HLA in healthy donors. Vbeta (60) and Jbeta (13) primers were used in the PCR. The data were produced by immunoSEQ multiplex PCR, yet TCRdb's version contains in-frame clones alone and is incomplete. The data show some 35,000 clones, 55% to 75% seen once. The material sequenced was PBMCs. The source is a man aged 25 to 45 in good health and CMV-seronegative.

Written as DNA, the CDR3 is TGTGCCAGCAGTGAGTCAAGATGGGACAGGGACGTGTGCTATGGCTACACCTTC. This sequence encodes CASSESRWDRDVCYGYTF. This chain uses TRBV25-1 with TRBJ1-2; 9 bases agree with TRBD1. CDR3 length: 18 amino acids. CDR1 MGHDK and CDR2 SYGVNS come from the germline V gene. V gave up 3 bases and J gave up 4 bases; unmatched junction bases: 15.

In its sample, this clone was seen once. The V and J genes are TRBV20-1 and TRBJ2-1, with D maybe TRBD2 (6 bases). Germline V lookup: CDR1 DFQATT, CDR2 SNEGSKA (reference sequence). Trimming pared 5 bases from V and 16 bases from J, leaving 15 bases between. The CDR3 length is 10 residues. The CDR3 DNA reads as TGCAGTGCTGGGGGAACTAGCCCCTTCTTC. Translating it yields CSAGGTSPFF.

The rearrangement uses TRBV10-3 and TRBJ1-5, with 7 bases matching TRBD1. The CDR3 has 18 amino acids. V lost 0 bases to trimming and J lost 3 bases; unmatched junction nucleotides: 11. CDR1 ENHRY and CDR2 SYGVKD come from the germline V gene. CDR3 protein: CAISESKGAGRDNQPQHF. The CDR3 coding sequence is TGTGCCATCAGTGAGTCGAAGGGGGCAGGAAGGGACAATCAGCCCCAGCATTTT.

This chain uses TRBV5-6 with TRBJ2-7, with 11 bases lining up with TRBD1. Trimming cost V 2 bases and J 4 bases; bases outside gene matches: 2. This CDR3 comprises 14 residues. Germline V CDR1 and CDR2: SGHDT, YYEEEE. CDR3 sequence (DNA): TGTGCCAGCAGCTTTGGGACAGGGGGGTACGAGCAGTACTTC. It codes for CASSFGTGGYEQYF.

This clone was counted only a few times. The rearrangement links TRBV27 to TRBJ2-1, with D possibly being TRBD2 (5 bases). Germline V lookup: CDR1 MNHEY, CDR2 SMNVEV (reference sequence). The CDR3 covers 14 residues. Trimming removed 1 base from V and 9 bases from J, with 13 bases in between. The CDR3 DNA sequence: TGTGCCAGCAGTTTATGGGTAGAAGGAGGTGAGCAGTTCTTC. As protein: CASSLWVEGGEQFF.

This rearrangement joins TRBV29-1 to TRBJ1-1; 11 positions match TRBD1. With V trimmed by 5 bases and J by 7 bases, 9 bases remained unmatched. CDR1 and CDR2 from the germline V gene are SQVTM and ANQGSEA. The CDR3 length is 14 residues. CDR3 in DNA: TGCAGCGTTACCCGGGACAGGGGGTATAATGAAGCTTTCTTT. Its translation is CSVTRDRGYNEAFF.

This chain joins TRBV7-9 and TRBJ1-2; D is undetermined. Germline CDR1 reads SEHNR; CDR2 reads FQNEAQ (reference sequence). The CDR3 has 14 amino acids. The V end lost 1 base, the J end lost 8 bases, and 14 bases lay between the germline ends. The CDR3 here is CASSLETRGTGYTF. The DNA for the CDR3 is TGTGCCAGCAGCTTAGAGACGCGGGGTACGGGCTACACCTTC.

This chain uses TRBV5-1 with TRBJ2-3; D is undetermined. The CDR3 length is 14 residues. CDR1 is SGHRS and CDR2 is YFSETQ in the germline V gene. V shed 5 bases and J shed 0 bases, with 10 bases lying between them. In DNA form, the CDR3 reads TGCGCCAGCAGGCCCCTAACTAGCACAGATACGCAGTATTTT. Protein: CASRPLTSTDTQYF.

In nucleotides, the CDR3 is TGTGCCAGCAGGGATCCAGGGGGCGCCGAAGCTTTCTTT. Protein sequence: CASRDPGGAEAFF. This chain links TRBV6-5 with TRBJ1-1, with TRBD1 matching 8 bases. The germline V gene encodes CDR1 MNHEY and CDR2 SVGAGI. The ends lost 6 bases at V and 8 bases at J; junction bases unmatched: 8. This CDR3 is built from 13 residues.

Regarding this clone: Other DNA sequences within the sample encode an identical CDR3. The chain carries TRBV6-5 and TRBJ2-1, with unresolved D. V dropped 0 bases and J dropped 4 bases, with 7 bases sitting between them. The germline V gene encodes CDR1 MNHEY and CDR2 SVGAGI. This CDR3 region has 14 residues. This CDR3 is CASSYSSSYNEQFF. The CDR3 DNA reads as TGTGCCAGCAGTTACTCTTCCAGTTACAATGAGCAGTTCTTC.

The chain is built from TRBV5-1 and TRBJ1-1; unclear D gene. Germline values: CDR1 SGHRS, CDR2 YFSETQ. Trimming took 2 bases from V and 1 from J, leaving 9 bases between them. This CDR3 has 14 residues. CDR3 nucleotides: TGCGCCAGCAGCTTTGATGGAGGGAACACTGAAGCTTTCTTT. Residues: CASSFDGGNTEAFF.

CDR3 loop: CASSQDRGSGAETQYF. The CDR3 DNA follows: TGCGCCAGCAGCCAAGATCGAGGTAGCGGGGCTGAGACCCAGTACTTC. The chain is built from TRBV4-3 and TRBJ2-5; 8 bases agree with TRBD2. The ends lost 0 bases at V and 5 bases at J; junction bases unmatched: 8. The CDR3 is 16 residues long. The germline CDR1 and CDR2 sequences are LGHNA and YSLEER.

V gene TRBV7-4 combines with J gene TRBJ2-7; perhaps TRBD2 as D (5 bases). The length of the CDR3 is 14 residues. The ends were cut back, 1 base at V and 5 bases at J, with 12 bases in the middle. Looked up from germline, CDR1 is SGHVT and CDR2 is SQSDAQ. CDR3 region: CASSLVSGKHEQYF. As DNA, the CDR3 is TGTGCCAGCAGCTTAGTATCCGGGAAACACGAGCAGTACTTC. Full variable domain (missing parts from reference TRBV7-4 and TRBJ2-7): GAGVSQSPRYKVAKRGRDVALRCDSISGHVTLYWYRQTLGQGSEVLTYSQSDAQRDKSGRPSGRFSAERPERSVSTLKIQRTEQGDSAVYLCASSLVSGKHEQYFGPGTRLTVT.

This clone came up a few times. The chain carries TRBV5-1 and TRBJ2-1, with TRBD1 identical over 10 bases. V shed 3 bases and J 7 bases; nucleotides not matched to a gene: 7. This CDR3 has 15 amino acids. CDR1 and CDR2 from the germline V gene are SGHRS and YFSETQ. CDR3 loop: CASSSGTGVGNEQFF. CDR3 sequence (DNA): TGCGCCAGCAGCTCCGGGACAGGGGTGGGGAATGAGCAGTTCTTC.

This chain uses TRBV15 with TRBJ2-5; 10 positions match TRBD2. The V and J ends lost 6 bases and 3 bases, in that order; junction bases with no gene match: 1. The CDR3 contains 13 residues. CDR1 LNHNV and CDR2 YYDKDF come from the germline V gene (reference sequence). The CDR3 DNA reads TGTGCCACCAGTGGGACTAGCGAAGAGACCCAGTACTTC. Protein: CATSGTSEETQYF.

With respect to this clone: One junction end does not reproduce the germline sequence, and a read error may be involved. The V call is TRBV7-9, the J call TRBJ1-5; D might be TRBD1 (6 bases). Per germline, CDR1 SEHNR and CDR2 FQNEAQ (reference sequence). This CDR3 is built from 14 residues. Here the CDR3 DNA reads TGTGCCAGCAGCTTAGTTGGGGGCAACCAGCCCCAGCATTTT. It yields the protein CASSLVGGNQPQHF.

V gene TRBV14 combines with J gene TRBJ2-7, with D unresolved. Germline lookup yields CDR1 SGHDN and CDR2 FVKESK. Trimming took 0 bases from V and 0 from J, leaving 9 bases between them. The CDR3 contains 15 residues. This CDR3 reads CASSQDRLGSYEQYF. The DNA of the CDR3 is TGTGCCAGCAGCCAAGATAGACTGGGCTCCTACGAGCAGTACTTC.

This clone showed up just a few times. The CDR3 loop is CASSEDGPTKQFF. CDR3 sequence (DNA): TGTGCCAGCAGTGAAGATGGACCGACTAAGCAGTTCTTC. The V gene is TRBV2, the J gene TRBJ2-1; maybe TRBD2 (5 bases). The CDR3 length is 13 residues. CDR1 is SNHLY and CDR2 is FYNNEI in the germline V gene. V was trimmed by 1 base and J by 11 bases, leaving 12 bases between them.

This clone is medium-sized by share. The J gene is TRBJ2-7, the V gene TRBV13; 8 positions agree with TRBD2. The J segment lost 0 bases and the V segment lost 0 bases, leaving 4 bases of the junction unmatched. The V gene's germline CDR1 is PRHDT and CDR2 FYEKMQ (reference sequence). This CDR3 spans 16 amino acids. CDR3 loop: CASSLGGSGISYEQYF. The CDR3 DNA follows: TGTGCCAGCAGCTTAGGAGGTAGCGGGATCTCCTACGAGCAGTACTTC.

This chain connects TRBV28 to TRBJ1-1; 8 bases map to TRBD1. With V trimmed by 10 bases and J by 2 bases, 9 bases remained unmatched. CDR1 and CDR2 from the germline V gene are MDHEN and SYDVKM. CDR3 length: 14 amino acids. The CDR3, as DNA: TGTGCCACCCTACCGGGACAGGCAAACACTGAAGCTTTCTTT. Amino acid sequence: CATLPGQANTEAFF.